The clone carrying this T cell receptor beta chain came up a few times. Other DNA sequences in this specimen translate into the identical CDR3. The data were taken from a study of blood T cell repertoires in COVID-19. Study context: The United States, Italy and Spain provided the acute and convalescent COVID-19 samples. PBMCs, B-cell-depleted T cells, or T cells provided the cDNA or gDNA that made up the material.

This CDR3 is 12 amino acids long. Losses at the gene ends were 3 bases for V and 5 bases for J; bases not matched to a gene: 1. CDR1 and CDR2 (germline): SEHNR, FQNEAQ (reference sequence). Generated by immunoSEQ multiplex PCR, the TCRdb table keeps only in-frame clones and is missing some. The repertoire includes some 37,000 clones, 90% of them detected once, and under 5% sits in the top ten. The chain combines TRBV7-9 with TRBJ2-7; TRBD1 agrees at 7 bases. This TCR was recovered from a human donor in a cohort sampled during active COVID-19. Sequencing was carried out using peripheral blood. In DNA, the CDR3 is TGTGCCAGCAGCTTTGACAGGGACGAGCAGTACTTC. Translation: CASSFDRDEQYF.